The 6 T cell receptor beta chains below were found in one sample sequenced in a study of T cells in Graves' hyperthyroidism and ophthalmopathy. Amplification of TCR beta CDR3 regions was performed using RNA transcripts as template. TCR CDR3 underwent first-round RT-PCR with the HTBI primer set. TCRdb ran MiXCR on the multiplex PCR reads and lists one entry per CDR3 protein. The table lists 450,000 to 500,000 distinct CDR3 sequences, under 25% of them singletons, with around 54% in the top ten. Input material: blood. These receptors all come from a woman aged 65 to 85 with Graves' ophthalmopathy.

The J gene is TRBJ2-2, the V gene TRBV27; TRBD1 matches at 8 bases. The J segment lost 4 bases and the V segment lost 1 base, leaving 5 bases of the junction unmatched. CDR3 length: 16 residues. CDR1 is MNHEY and CDR2 is SMNVEV in the germline V gene (reference sequence). CDR3 sequence (DNA): TGTGCCAGCAGTTTATACGGACAGGGTGCCACCGGGGAGCTGTTTTTT. Translated, it gives CASSLYGQGATGELFF.

This clonotype occurred a few times. This chain connects TRBV3-1 to TRBJ2-5; no clear D. Looked up from germline, CDR1 is LGHDT and CDR2 is YNNKEL (reference sequence). The CDR3 has 13 amino acids. Trimming stripped 7 bases from V and 3 bases from J, with 12 bases between. The DNA of the CDR3 is TGTGCCAGCACTTACTCATACGAAGAGACCCAGTACTTC. This translates into CASTYSYEETQYF.

This clonotype has a handful of counts. V gene TRBV20-1 combines with J gene TRBJ1-3; D gene unclear. The CDR3 totals 15 residues. The germline V and J ends were trimmed by 0 bases and 0 bases, with 9 bases remaining between them. Germline CDR1 is DFQATT and CDR2 is SNEGSKA (reference sequence). The CDR3 region has the DNA TGCAGTGCTAGAGACACGGAAACCTCTGGAAACACCATATATTTT. This sequence encodes CSARDTETSGNTIYF.

The chain joins TRBV3-1 to TRBJ1-2; D unresolved. Germline loops: CDR1 LGHDT, CDR2 YNNKEL (reference sequence). The CDR3 spans 12 residues. With 1 base removed from V and 5 bases from J, the gap between germline ends came to 5 bases. The CDR3 protein is CASSQVLYGYTF. The CDR3 nucleotides read TGTGCCAGCAGCCAAGTCCTTTATGGCTACACCTTC.

This clonotype was counted ten times or more. The chain joins TRBV28 to TRBJ2-5; tentative D call: TRBD2 (6 bases). This CDR3 comprises 14 residues. Germline V lookup: CDR1 MDHEN, CDR2 SYDVKM. V was cut by 7 bases and J by 7 bases, with 19 bases left in between. CDR3 protein: CASTEPGSLGTQYF. The CDR3 nucleotides are TGTGCCAGCACCGAACCCGGGAGCCTAGGGACCCAGTACTTC.

This clonotype showed up just a few times. The chain uses TRBV9 and TRBJ1-1; D is unresolved. The CDR3 is made up of 15 amino acids. Germline V gene sequence: CDR1 SGDLS, CDR2 YYNGEE. Between the trimmed V and J ends, which lost 0 bases and 0 bases, there was a span of 9 bases. The CDR3 sequence is CASSVGSLLNTEAFF. Here the CDR3 DNA reads TGTGCCAGCAGCGTAGGTTCGCTATTGAACACTGAAGCTTTCTTT.